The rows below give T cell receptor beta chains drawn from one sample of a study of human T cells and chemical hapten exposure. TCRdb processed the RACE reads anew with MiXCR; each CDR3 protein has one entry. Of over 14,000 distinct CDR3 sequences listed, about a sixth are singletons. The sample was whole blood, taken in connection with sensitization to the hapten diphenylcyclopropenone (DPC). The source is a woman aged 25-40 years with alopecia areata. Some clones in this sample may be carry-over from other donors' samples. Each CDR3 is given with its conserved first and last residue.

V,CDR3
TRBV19,CASGRDSISTSFF
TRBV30,CAWRRETNTGELFF
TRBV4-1,CASSQDPGAWEKLFF
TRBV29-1,CSVVQVFKETQYF
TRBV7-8,CASTPLRDRGVNTGELFF
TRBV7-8,CASSLKAGGFTGELFF
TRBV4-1,CASSHPGGYNEQFF
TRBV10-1,CASSEADRYEQYF
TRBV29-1,CSVDRTTSTDTQYF
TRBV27,CASSWLTAQETQYF
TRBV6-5,CASSYQPSFTNSPLHF
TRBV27,CASRGGGYGYTF
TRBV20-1,CSARVRGTQYF
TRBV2,CASIGVHYGYTF
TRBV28,CASRTLLVPQFF
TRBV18,CASSPQVSYNEQFF
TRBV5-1,CASSLDGAGELFF
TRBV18,CASSPSQNYGYTF
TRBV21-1,CASSKERQAETQYF
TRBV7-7,CASSLDGGSYNEQFF
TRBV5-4,CASSLDPNEKLFF
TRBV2,CASSDTGENSPLHF
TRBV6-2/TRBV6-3,CASSYLGPYNEQFF
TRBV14,CASSPTALWYEQFF
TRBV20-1,CSASGLGDTQYF
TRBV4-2,CASSQGTTLVF
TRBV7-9,CASSLRRTREKLFF
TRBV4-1,CASSQGQGPLGTQYF
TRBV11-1,CASSRTSGRARTDTQYF
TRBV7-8,CASSSRTGSYEQYF
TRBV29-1,CSVGASYEQYF
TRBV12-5,CASGFQGAGYEQYF
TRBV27,CASSLSPGRTDPQYF
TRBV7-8,CASSPSYNEQFF
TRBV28,CASSLPPYEQYF
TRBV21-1,CASRRESQGSEAFF
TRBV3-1,CASSQGTGTSTGELFF
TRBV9,CASRSGPYGYTF
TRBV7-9,CASRGGLVETQYF
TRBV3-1,CASSQKGPGSGYTF
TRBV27,CASSGGTEAFF
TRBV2,CASREGGGYTF
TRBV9,CASSLGQKNSPLHF
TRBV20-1,CSARSPGALTDTQYF